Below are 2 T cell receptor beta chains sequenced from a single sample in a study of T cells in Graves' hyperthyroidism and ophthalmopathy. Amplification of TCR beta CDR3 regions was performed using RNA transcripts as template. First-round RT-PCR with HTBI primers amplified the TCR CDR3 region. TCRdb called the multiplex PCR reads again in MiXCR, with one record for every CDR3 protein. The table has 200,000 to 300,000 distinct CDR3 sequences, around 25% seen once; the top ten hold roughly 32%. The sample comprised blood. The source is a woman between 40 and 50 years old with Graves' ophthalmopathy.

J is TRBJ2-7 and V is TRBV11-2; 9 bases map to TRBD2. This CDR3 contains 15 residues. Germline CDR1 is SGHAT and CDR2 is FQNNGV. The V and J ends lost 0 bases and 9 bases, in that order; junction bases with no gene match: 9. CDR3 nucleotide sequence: TGTGCCAGCAGCTTAGAAAGGACTAGCGTCGCTGGGCAGTACTTC. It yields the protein CASSLERTSVAGQYF.

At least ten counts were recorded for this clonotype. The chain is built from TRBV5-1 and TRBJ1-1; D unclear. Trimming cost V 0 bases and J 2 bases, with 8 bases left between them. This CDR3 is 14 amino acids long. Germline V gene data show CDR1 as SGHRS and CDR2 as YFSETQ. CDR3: CASSLGQFNTEAFF. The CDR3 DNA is TGCGCCAGCAGCTTGGGGCAGTTTAACACTGAAGCTTTCTTT.